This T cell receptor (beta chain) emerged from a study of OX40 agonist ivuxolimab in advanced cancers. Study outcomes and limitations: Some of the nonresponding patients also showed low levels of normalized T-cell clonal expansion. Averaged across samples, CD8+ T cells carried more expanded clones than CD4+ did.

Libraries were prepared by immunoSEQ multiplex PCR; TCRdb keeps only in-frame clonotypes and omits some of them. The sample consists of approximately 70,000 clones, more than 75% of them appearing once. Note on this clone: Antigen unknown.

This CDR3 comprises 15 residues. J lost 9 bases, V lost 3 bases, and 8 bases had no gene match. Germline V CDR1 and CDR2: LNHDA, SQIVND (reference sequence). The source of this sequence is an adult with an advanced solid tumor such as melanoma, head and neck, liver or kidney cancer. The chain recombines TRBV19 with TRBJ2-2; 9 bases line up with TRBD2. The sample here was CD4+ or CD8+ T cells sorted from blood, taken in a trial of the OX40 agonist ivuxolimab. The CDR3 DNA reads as TGTGCCAGTAGTATCGGGGCGGGAGGGCCCCGGGAGCTGTTTTTT. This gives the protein CASSIGAGGPRELFF.